These T cell receptor beta chains were read from a single sample in a study of Ad26.COV2.S vaccination and SARS-CoV-2 variants. Sequencing was performed with immunoSEQ multiplex PCR; in TCRdb, only in-frame clones are kept and a portion is missing. The profile shows roughly 250,000 clones, around nine tenths of them singletons. Sequenced material: peripheral blood, taken in a trial of Ad26.COV2.S vaccine versus placebo. Receptors were obtained from a person between 18 and 65 years old who received the Ad26.COV2.S COVID-19 vaccine or a placebo. The CDR3 runs from the conserved cysteine through the conserved F or W. The D gene is left open where the match is weak. Part of the rows lack a size; the others show once, few, many or a class for expanded clones.

clone size: few; V gene: TRBV12-3/TRBV12-4; D gene: NA; J gene: TRBJ1-2; CDR3 DNA: TGTGCCAGCAGTTTACCGGGCATCGGGGGCTACACCTTC; CDR3 protein: CASSLPGIGGYTF
clone size: NA; V gene: TRBV7-3; D gene: TRBD2; J gene: TRBJ2-2; CDR3 DNA: TGTGCCAGCAGCCCGAGCGGGGCGGCCGGGGAGCTGTTTTTT; CDR3 protein: CASSPSGAAGELFF
clone size: NA; V gene: TRBV6-2/TRBV6-3; D gene: TRBD1; J gene: TRBJ1-5; CDR3 DNA: TGTGCCAGCAGTTACAGACAGGGGGGGAATCAGCCCCAGCATTTT; CDR3 protein: CASSYRQGGNQPQHF
clone size: NA; V gene: TRBV7-9; D gene: NA; J gene: TRBJ1-2; CDR3 DNA: TGTGCCAGCAGCTTAGAGGGGGGGATGTATGGCTACACCTTC; CDR3 protein: CASSLEGGMYGYTF
clone size: NA; V gene: TRBV19; D gene: NA; J gene: TRBJ2-5; CDR3 DNA: TGTGCCAGTAGTATACTAGGGCAGGGGAAAGAGACCCAGTACTTC; CDR3 protein: CASSILGQGKETQYF
clone size: NA; V gene: TRBV10-2; D gene: NA; J gene: TRBJ2-2; CDR3 DNA: TGCGCCAGCAGTGATGGGGGCTGGACCGGGGAGCTGTTTTTT; CDR3 protein: CASSDGGWTGELFF
clone size: NA; V gene: TRBV11-2; D gene: NA; J gene: TRBJ1-5; CDR3 DNA: TGTGCCAGCAGTTTAGGCGGCAGAGATAGGCAGCCCCAGCATTTT; CDR3 protein: CASSLGGRDRQPQHF
clone size: NA; V gene: TRBV7-2; D gene: NA; J gene: TRBJ2-7; CDR3 DNA: TGTGCCAGCAGCCGCCCGAGCCTTGCCTACGAGCAGTACTTC; CDR3 protein: CASSRPSLAYEQYF
clone size: NA; V gene: TRBV6-6; D gene: NA; J gene: TRBJ2-7; CDR3 DNA: TGTGCCAGCAGTTACCCTTCCCAGGGATTAGGGTACGAGCAGTACTTC; CDR3 protein: CASSYPSQGLGYEQYF
clone size: NA; V gene: TRBV19; D gene: NA; J gene: TRBJ1-5; CDR3 DNA: TGTGCCAGTAGTATAGACGGCAGCGTGGGCAATCAGCCCCAGCATTTT; CDR3 protein: CASSIDGSVGNQPQHF
clone size: NA; V gene: TRBV7-9; D gene: TRBD1; J gene: TRBJ1-6; CDR3 DNA: TGTGCCAGCAGCTCCACGGGACAGTCGAATTCACCCCTCCACTTT; CDR3 protein: CASSSTGQSNSPLHF
clone size: NA; V gene: TRBV7-9; D gene: TRBD1; J gene: TRBJ1-1; CDR3 DNA: TGTGCCAGCAGCTTGCCTCCAGGGGGCCTGAACACTGAAGCTTTCTTT; CDR3 protein: CASSLPPGGLNTEAFF
clone size: NA; V gene: TRBV6-1; D gene: TRBD2; J gene: TRBJ2-1; CDR3 DNA: TGTGCCAGCAGTCTCTTAGCGGGAGACCACAATGAGCAGTTCTTC; CDR3 protein: CASSLLAGDHNEQFF
clone size: NA; V gene: TRBV30; D gene: TRBD1; J gene: TRBJ1-5; CDR3 DNA: TGTGCCTGGGCGACAGGGAGAGACAATCAGCCCCAGCATTTT; CDR3 protein: CAWATGRDNQPQHF
clone size: once; V gene: TRBV6-6; D gene: NA; J gene: TRBJ1-5; CDR3 DNA: TGTGCCAGCAGTAACGTAGGGAATCAGCCCCAGCATTTT; CDR3 protein: CASSNVGNQPQHF
clone size: NA; V gene: TRBV12-3/TRBV12-4; D gene: NA; J gene: TRBJ1-1; CDR3 DNA: TGTGCCAGCAGGCCCCGGGAGCACACTGAAGCTTTCTTT; CDR3 protein: CASRPREHTEAFF
clone size: NA; V gene: TRBV3-1/TRBV3-2; D gene: NA; J gene: TRBJ1-1; CDR3 DNA: TGTGCCAGCAGCCCGGACAGTAACACTGAAGCTTTCTTT; CDR3 protein: CASSPDSNTEAFF
clone size: NA; V gene: TRBV7-2; D gene: NA; J gene: TRBJ2-3; CDR3 DNA: TGTGCCAGCAGCTTAGGACAGACTAGCACAGATACGCAGTATTTT; CDR3 protein: CASSLGQTSTDTQYF
clone size: NA; V gene: TRBV3-1/TRBV3-2; D gene: NA; J gene: TRBJ1-4; CDR3 DNA: TGTGCCAGCAGCCAAGATATTAGTGAAAAACTGTTTTTT; CDR3 protein: CASSQDISEKLFF
clone size: few; V gene: TRBV30; D gene: NA; J gene: TRBJ1-2; CDR3 DNA: TGTGCCTGGCCCTGTGGGGGGCCCCCCTATGGCTACACCTTC; CDR3 protein: CAWPCGGPPYGYTF
clone size: NA; V gene: TRBV3-1/TRBV3-2; D gene: TRBD1; J gene: TRBJ2-1; CDR3 DNA: TGTGCCAGCAGCCAAGACACCGGGACAGTCTCAGATGAGCAGTTCTTC; CDR3 protein: CASSQDTGTVSDEQFF
clone size: NA; V gene: TRBV2; D gene: NA; J gene: TRBJ2-1; CDR3 DNA: TGTGCCAGCACCCCGGGACTTGACAATGAGCAGTTCTTC; CDR3 protein: CASTPGLDNEQFF
clone size: once; V gene: TRBV6-4; D gene: TRBD2; J gene: TRBJ2-3; CDR3 DNA: TGTGCCAGCAGTCAAACAGGGACTAGCGGGTCGACGCAGTATTTT; CDR3 protein: CASSQTGTSGSTQYF
clone size: NA; V gene: TRBV5-1; D gene: TRBD1; J gene: TRBJ1-2; CDR3 DNA: TGCGCCAGCAGCTTTTCCACCAGGGGGGGCTATGGCTACACCTTC; CDR3 protein: CASSFSTRGGYGYTF
clone size: once; V gene: TRBV19; D gene: NA; J gene: TRBJ2-1; CDR3 DNA: TGTGCCAGTAGTATGGGTCCAGGGTTGGAGCAGTTCTTC; CDR3 protein: CASSMGPGLEQFF
clone size: NA; V gene: TRBV30; D gene: NA; J gene: TRBJ2-1; CDR3 DNA: TGTGCCTGGGGGATCCGGGACGCCGTAGACAATGAGCAGTTCTTC; CDR3 protein: CAWGIRDAVDNEQFF